This entry features one T cell receptor beta chain sequence. Antigen: not known. TCRdb's copy holds only in-frame clones and misses some; the assay was immunoSEQ multiplex PCR. Seen here are tens of thousands of clones, 80% to 90% observed once, and the top ten hold around 1.5%. The CDR3 contains 15 residues. Trimming shortened V by 7 bases and J by 8 bases, and 21 bases separated the two germline ends. The germline gives CDR1 MDHEN, CDR2 SYDVKM. The sample belongs to a study of graft-versus-host responses after intestinal transplantation. Study information: Transplant types were multivisceral, liver-intestinal, or isolated intestinal.

Study-wide points: GvH clones detected in recipient marrow included some appearing first in ileum or blood. Some patients had graft-donor T cell macrochimerism. In their allografts, the ratios of graft-versus-host to host-versus-graft T cell clones were high.

The chain employs TRBV28 and TRBJ2-4; a weak D match, TRBD2 (5 bases). This clonotype was sampled from a human patient who received an intestinal transplant, so some T cells may come from the graft donor. The sample in question was PBMCs, obtained 26 days after transplant. CDR3 in amino acids: CASTMGFGGSDIQYF. The CDR3 DNA reads as TGTGCCAGCACCATGGGGTTTGGCGGGTCTGACATTCAGTACTTC.